In its sample, the clone carrying this TCR beta chain was seen a few times. Its antigen is not identified. Trimming took 1 base from V and 11 from J; bases not matched to a gene: 11. The germline V gene encodes CDR1 SGHVT and CDR2 SQSDAQ. The CDR3 is 15 residues long. The sample belongs to a study of cytomegalovirus exposure and HLA in healthy donors. Study results and caveats: According to reports, the classifier identified cytomegalovirus status with high specificity and sensitivity. The majority of TCR sequences were rare, yet some public TCRs appeared in many donors. The CMV antigen specificity of three CMV-associated chains was confirmed through in vitro analysis. The listing of 150 to 200 TCR beta chains classed them as cytomegalovirus-associated.

Only in-frame clones appear in the TCRdb table, and some are missing; sequencing was by immunoSEQ multiplex PCR. This table has over 100,000 clones, roughly 91% appearing once. The sample was PBMCs. The chain joins TRBV7-4 to TRBJ1-2; TRBD1 matches 9 bases. The sequence was obtained from a man aged 25 to 45 in good health and CMV-seronegative. This CDR3 reads CASSLVSWDRVSYTF. The CDR3 bases are TGTGCCAGCAGCTTAGTTTCATGGGACAGGGTCTCTTACACCTTC. Full variable domain (outside the CDR3, taken from reference TRBV7-4 and TRBJ1-2): GAGVSQSPRYKVAKRGRDVALRCDSISGHVTLYWYRQTLGQGSEVLTYSQSDAQRDKSGRPSGRFSAERPERSVSTLKIQRTEQGDSAVYLCASSLVSWDRVSYTFGSGTRLTVV.